Included here is one T cell receptor (beta chain) sequence, with context. Only CD45RO-negative cells positively selected for CCR7 counted as naive CD8 cells, so terminally differentiated effector memory CD45RA+ cells were excluded. Study donors comprised healthy, HIV-negative adults devoid of recent acute infection or vaccination. The data were obtained in a study of shared clonotypes between healthy human individuals. The V end was cut by 7 bases, the J end by 6 bases, with 8 bases between. The CDR3 is 10 amino acids. From germline, CDR1 is SQVTM and CDR2 ANQGSEA. Genomic DNA of each subset was evenly split across several immunoSEQ plates. Authors' analysis steps: Filtering differed since immunoSEQ provided only junctions, with no quality scores. Clones were read by immunoSEQ multiplex PCR, and TCRdb kept only the in-frame ones, dropping some. That table furnishes V, J and clone size, whereas the DNA furnished D and trimming. The data show about 2.1 million clones, roughly 95% seen once.

This rearrangement joins TRBV29-1 to TRBJ2-3; D unresolved. The sequenced sample was naive CD8+ T cells from PBMCs. This receptor was identified in a man between 18 and 29 years old in good health. Some clones in this sample may be carry-over from other donors' samples. In DNA, the CDR3 is TGCAGCGCTGACTCGGATACGCAGTATTTT. Amino acids: CSADSDTQYF.